These T cell receptor beta chains were read from a single sample in a study of blood T cell repertoires in COVID-19. Method: immunoSEQ multiplex PCR; TCRdb's copy keeps in-frame clones and lacks some. The sample includes around 310,000 clones, around nine tenths of them seen just once. Material: peripheral blood. The receptors here all came from a woman between 45 and 60 years old with active or convalescent COVID-19. Each CDR3 is given with its conserved first and last residue.

j_call v_call cdr3_aa
TRBJ2-2 TRBV29-1 CSASYRTGGTGELFF
TRBJ1-2 TRBV13 CASSYDLQDSYGYTF
TRBJ2-5 TRBV7-2 CASSPGAETQYF
TRBJ1-5 TRBV30 CAWADRAVEQPQHF
TRBJ2-1 TRBV5-1 CASSLGLAGASYNEQFF
TRBJ1-1 TRBV7-9 CASSPGRGGNTEAFF
TRBJ1-2 TRBV27 CANWTGNYGYTF
TRBJ2-7 TRBV6-2/TRBV6-3 CASRPTGTGGVEQYF
TRBJ2-3 TRBV23-1 CASSLDRGGLPARSTDTQYF
TRBJ2-1 TRBV7-2 CASSSSWLAGVSEQFF
TRBJ2-7 TRBV9 CASSRSGHEQYF
TRBJ1-2 TRBV19 CASSIAGQGGIPLSYGYTF
TRBJ2-3 TRBV11-2 CASSQVRGRDIDTQYF
TRBJ1-1 TRBV6-2/TRBV6-3 CASSYRGRSTEAFF
TRBJ2-6 TRBV4-3 CASSPRIASSGANVLTF
TRBJ1-2 TRBV30 CAWSGTGGAGYGYTF
TRBJ1-5 TRBV6-5 CASRTTRGGNQPQHF
TRBJ2-3 TRBV5-1 CASSLEGRPGDGTQYF
TRBJ2-1 TRBV6-2/TRBV6-3 CASSYWASGSYNEQFF
TRBJ1-5 TRBV19 CASSFFRDRGSNQPQHF
TRBJ2-7 TRBV5-1 CASSLSTDRYSYEQYF